In its sample, the clone carrying this T cell receptor (beta chain) was seen a few times. Its specificity is unknown. TCRdb re-called the 5' RACE reads with MiXCR, one entry per CDR3 protein. The data show a few hundred thousand distinct CDR3 sequences, with roughly 18% seen just once and more than 40% held by the top ten. This entry comes from a study of CD8 T cells in ankylosing spondylitis. The study's findings and limits: Within peripheral blood, clones linked to disease were CD8+ and relatively rare. Past research had described some motif variants in reactive arthritis synovial fluid and blood. In ankylosing spondylitis blood, a motif of roughly eight highly homologous TCR beta variants appeared characteristic. Disease-associated clones were reportedly significantly overrepresented in matched ankylosing spondylitis synovial fluid.

Trimming pared 6 bases from V and 6 bases from J, leaving 15 bases between. The CDR3 runs 14 residues. This TCR came from a male donor with ankylosing spondylitis. Sequencing was carried out using blood, either unsorted or a sorted T cell fraction (not recorded which). The J gene is TRBJ2-1, the V gene TRBV12-3 or TRBV12-4; D might be TRBD2 (7 bases). The DNA of the CDR3 is TGTGCCAGCAGGTCCCTGGGGGGGGCCAATGAGCAGTTCTTC. Translation: CASRSLGGANEQFF.